A single sample gave rise to the 11 T cell receptor beta chains below, sequenced in a study of primary melanoma T cells and metastatic recurrence. The data were produced by immunoSEQ multiplex PCR, yet TCRdb's version contains in-frame clones alone and is incomplete. The profile shows roughly 1,200 clones, around 87% of them singletons. The sequenced material came from melanoma tumor tissue. These receptor sequences come from a human donor with melanoma.

The chain couples TRBV11-3 to TRBJ1-4; 8 bases align to TRBD1. J was trimmed by 0 bases and V by 7 bases; bases with no gene match: 4. CDR3 size: 15 residues. Per germline, CDR1 SGHNT and CDR2 YENEEA. The CDR3 reads CASTAGGSTNEKLFF. CDR3 sequence (DNA): TGTGCCAGCACAGCAGGGGGCTCAACTAATGAAAAACTGTTTTTT.

This clone is a singleton in its sample. V is TRBV7-5 and J is TRBJ2-3; the table's D call, TRBD1, was not checked against the DNA. TRBV7-5 is listed as a pseudogene. The CDR3 totals 14 residues. CDR3 sequence reads: CASSLDRDTDTQYF. Here the CDR3 DNA reads TGTGCCAGCAGCCTGGACAGGGACACAGATACGCAGTATTTT.

The V call is TRBV9, the J call TRBJ2-1; TRBD2 matches 10 bases. The V gene end was trimmed by 0 bases and the J gene end by 7 bases; junction bases not matched to a gene: 7. This CDR3 spans 16 amino acids. Germline assignment: CDR1 SGDLS and CDR2 YYNGEE. The chain's CDR3 is CASSVALAGESNEQFF. CDR3 nucleotide sequence: TGTGCCAGCAGCGTAGCCCTAGCGGGAGAGTCGAATGAGCAGTTCTTC.

The chain recombines TRBV11-3 with TRBJ2-2; 10 bases are shared with TRBD2. Trimming at V came to 4 bases and at J to 2 bases, leaving 7 bases not matched to a gene. There are 17 residues in the CDR3. The germline V gene has CDR1 SGHNT and CDR2 YENEEA. The CDR3 bases are TGTGCCAGCAGCTCAAAAGCGGGAGGGACTAACACCGGGGAGCTGTTTTTT. Protein sequence: CASSSKAGGTNTGELFF.

The V call is TRBV6-8, the J call TRBJ2-7; D perhaps matches TRBD1 (5 bases). Germline CDR1 MNHGY, CDR2 SAAAGT. Trimming took 0 bases from V and 3 from J, leaving 9 bases between them. The CDR3 length is 14 residues. The CDR3 region has the DNA TGTGCCAGCAGTTACTCTGCAGGGATCTACGAGCAGTACGTC. Translating it yields CASSYSAGIYEQYV.

The chain combines TRBV18 with TRBJ1-4; D is unresolved. This CDR3 region has 16 residues. Between the trimmed V and J ends, which lost 0 bases and 0 bases, there was a span of 8 bases. Germline lookup yields CDR1 KGHSH and CDR2 LQKENI. In DNA form, the CDR3 reads TGTGCCAGCTCACCACCTGGGAGGGCAACTAATGAAAAACTGTTTTTT. This gives the protein CASSPPGRATNEKLFF.

This sequence joins TRBV29-1 and TRBJ2-1, with D uncertain. The length of the CDR3 is 12 residues. CDR1 and CDR2 (germline): SQVTM, ANQGSEA. The germline V and J ends were trimmed by 1 base and 4 bases, with 5 bases remaining between them. CDR3 sequence (DNA): TGCAGCGTTGAAGGCTATTACAATGAGCAGTTCTTC. Amino acids: CSVEGYYNEQFF.

This sequence joins TRBV6-8 and TRBJ2-1, with a tentative D call TRBD1 (5 bases). Germline V lookup: CDR1 MNHGY, CDR2 SAAAGT. The CDR3 spans 14 residues. Trimming stripped 5 bases from V and 4 bases from J, with 12 bases between. The CDR3 here is CASSVGRSYNEQFF. Written as DNA, the CDR3 is TGTGCCAGCAGTGTGGGGCGGTCGTACAATGAGCAGTTCTTC.

V gene TRBV18 combines with J gene TRBJ2-3; the D gene could be TRBD1 or TRBD2 (5 bases each). V was shortened by 6 bases and J by 10 bases, with 17 bases between the two germline ends. This CDR3 is 13 amino acids long. Germline V lookup: CDR1 KGHSH, CDR2 LQKENI. The CDR3 nucleotides read TGTGCCAGCTCGCCAGGGCAGGGAGAGGCGCAGTATTTT. It yields the protein CASSPGQGEAQYF.

The chain is built from TRBV6-8 and TRBJ2-1; the D gene is possibly TRBD2 (6 bases). From germline, CDR1 is MNHGY and CDR2 SAAAGT. The V end was cut by 4 bases, the J end by 5 bases, with 15 bases between. This CDR3 spans 15 amino acids. The CDR3 sequence is CASSFGGEEDNEQFF. CDR3 nucleotide sequence: TGTGCCAGCAGTTTCGGTGGGGAGGAGGACAATGAGCAGTTCTTC.

J is TRBJ1-5 and V is TRBV6-8; 7 bases are shared with TRBD1. This CDR3 has 14 amino acids. Per germline, CDR1 MNHGY and CDR2 SAAAGT. V shed 2 bases, J shed 11 bases, and the junction held 9 bases outside the gene matches. The CDR3 spells CASSYRGQATSQHF. Written as DNA, the CDR3 is TGTGCCAGCAGTTACCGAGGACAGGCGACATCCCAGCATTTT.